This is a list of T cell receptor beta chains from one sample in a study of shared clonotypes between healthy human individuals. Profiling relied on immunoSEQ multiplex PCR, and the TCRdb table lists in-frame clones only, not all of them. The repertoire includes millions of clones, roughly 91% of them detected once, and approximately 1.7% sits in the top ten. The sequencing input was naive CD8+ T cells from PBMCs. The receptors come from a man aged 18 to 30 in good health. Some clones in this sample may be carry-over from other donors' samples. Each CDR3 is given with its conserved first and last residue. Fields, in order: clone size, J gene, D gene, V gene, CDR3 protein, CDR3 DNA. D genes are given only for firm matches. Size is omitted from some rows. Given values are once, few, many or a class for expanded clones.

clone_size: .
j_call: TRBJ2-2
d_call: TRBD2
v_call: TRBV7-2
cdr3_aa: CASSTRRLAGAHTGELFF
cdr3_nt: TGTGCCAGCAGCACCCGCCGACTAGCGGGAGCCCACACCGGGGAGCTGTTTTTT

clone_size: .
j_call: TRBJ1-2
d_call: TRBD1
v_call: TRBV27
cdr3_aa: CASSLDRDNYGYTF
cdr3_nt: TGTGCCAGCAGTTTGGACAGGGATAACTATGGCTACACCTTC

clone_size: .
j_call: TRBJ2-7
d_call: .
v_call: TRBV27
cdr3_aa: CASSTGSEQYF
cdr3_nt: TGTGCCAGCAGTACGGGCTCCGAGCAGTACTTC

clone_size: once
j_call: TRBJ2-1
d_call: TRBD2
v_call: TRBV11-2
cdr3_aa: CASSPPGLAVREQFF
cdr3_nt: TGTGCCAGCAGCCCACCGGGACTAGCGGTTAGGGAGCAGTTCTTC

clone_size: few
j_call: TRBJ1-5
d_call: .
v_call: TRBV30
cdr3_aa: CAWSVQFGQLLQPQHF
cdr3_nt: TGTGCCTGGAGTGTACAGTTCGGGCAGCTCCTTCAGCCCCAGCATTTT

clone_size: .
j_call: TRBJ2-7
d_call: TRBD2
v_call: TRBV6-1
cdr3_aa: CASMGGSGPYEQYF
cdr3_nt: TGTGCCAGCATGGGAGGTAGCGGGCCCTACGAGCAGTACTTC

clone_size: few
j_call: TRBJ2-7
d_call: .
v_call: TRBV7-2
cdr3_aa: CASSSPPYEQYF
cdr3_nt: TGTGCCAGCAGCTCCCCCCCCTACGAGCAGTACTTC

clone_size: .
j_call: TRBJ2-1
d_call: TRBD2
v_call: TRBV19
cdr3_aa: CASSISGVDYNEQFF
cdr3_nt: TGTGCCAGTAGTATTAGCGGGGTTGACTACAATGAGCAGTTCTTC

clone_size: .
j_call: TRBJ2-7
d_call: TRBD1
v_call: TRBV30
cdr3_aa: CAWTPGTGTYEQYF
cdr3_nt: TGTGCCTGGACGCCCGGGACAGGCACCTACGAGCAGTACTTC

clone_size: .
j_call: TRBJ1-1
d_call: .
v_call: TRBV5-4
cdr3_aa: CASSFPGTEAFF
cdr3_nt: TGTGCCAGCAGCTTCCCGGGGACTGAAGCTTTCTTT

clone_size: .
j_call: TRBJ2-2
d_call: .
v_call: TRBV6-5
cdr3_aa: CASRDAIQTGELFF
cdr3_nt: TGTGCCAGCAGAGACGCGATCCAGACCGGGGAGCTGTTTTTT

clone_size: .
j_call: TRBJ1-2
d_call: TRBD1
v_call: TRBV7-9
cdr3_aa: CASSAPGQGESRYTF
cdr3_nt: TGTGCCAGCAGCGCCCCGGGACAGGGCGAGTCGCGCTACACCTTC

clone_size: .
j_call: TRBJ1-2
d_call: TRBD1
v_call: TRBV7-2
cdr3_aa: CASSPTAGTGYGYTF
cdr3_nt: TGTGCCAGCAGCCCTACCGCCGGGACAGGCTATGGCTACACCTTC

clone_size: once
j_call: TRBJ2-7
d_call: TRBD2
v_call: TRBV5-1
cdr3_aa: CASSGRETYEQYF
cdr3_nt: TGCGCCAGCTCCGGGAGGGAAACCTACGAGCAGTACTTC

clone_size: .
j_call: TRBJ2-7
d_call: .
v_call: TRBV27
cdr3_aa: CASSSGSIYEQYF
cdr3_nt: TGTGCCAGCAGTAGCGGATCAATCTACGAGCAGTACTTC

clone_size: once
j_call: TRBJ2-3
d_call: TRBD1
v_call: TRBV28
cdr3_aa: CASRLQGSADTQYF
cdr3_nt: TGTGCCAGCAGATTACAGGGGTCGGCAGATACGCAGTATTTT

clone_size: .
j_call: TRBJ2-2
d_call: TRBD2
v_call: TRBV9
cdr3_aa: CASTGGRITGELFF
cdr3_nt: TGTGCCAGCACAGGCGGGAGGATCACCGGGGAGCTGTTTTTT

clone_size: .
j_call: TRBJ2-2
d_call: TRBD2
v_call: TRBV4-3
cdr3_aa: CASSQGELADNTGELFF
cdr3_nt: TGCGCCAGCAGCCAAGGAGAACTAGCGGACAACACCGGGGAGCTGTTTTTT

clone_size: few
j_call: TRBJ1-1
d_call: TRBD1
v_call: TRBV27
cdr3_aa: CASSSTGTRGTEAFF
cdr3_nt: TGTGCCAGCAGTTCGACAGGGACAAGAGGGACTGAAGCTTTCTTT

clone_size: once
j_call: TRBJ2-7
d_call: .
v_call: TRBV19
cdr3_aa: CASSIWLSYEQYF
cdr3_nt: TGTGCCAGTAGTATCTGGCTGTCCTACGAGCAGTACTTC

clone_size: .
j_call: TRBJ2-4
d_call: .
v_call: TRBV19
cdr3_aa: CASSIRQGAKNIQYF
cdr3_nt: TGTGCCAGTAGTATCCGGCAGGGGGCCAAAAACATTCAGTACTTC

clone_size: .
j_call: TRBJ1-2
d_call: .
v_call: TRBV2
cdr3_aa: CAGWGAHGYTF
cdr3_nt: TGTGCCGGGTGGGGGGCGCATGGCTACACCTTC

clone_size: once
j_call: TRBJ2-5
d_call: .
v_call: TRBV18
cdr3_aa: CASSPLRLETQYF
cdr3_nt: TGTGCCAGCTCACCACTCAGATTGGAGACCCAGTACTTC

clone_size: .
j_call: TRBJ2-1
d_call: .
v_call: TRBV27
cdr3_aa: CASSFSQASYNEQFF
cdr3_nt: TGTGCCAGCAGTTTTTCTCAAGCATCCTACAATGAGCAGTTCTTC

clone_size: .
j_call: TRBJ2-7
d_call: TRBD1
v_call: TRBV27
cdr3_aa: CASRLGQTYEQYF
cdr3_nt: TGTGCCAGCAGACTGGGACAGACCTACGAGCAGTACTTC

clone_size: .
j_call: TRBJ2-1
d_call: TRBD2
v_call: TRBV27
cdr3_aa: CASSSGLAGGGQFF
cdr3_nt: TGTGCCAGCAGTTCGGGACTAGCGGGAGGAGGGCAGTTCTTC

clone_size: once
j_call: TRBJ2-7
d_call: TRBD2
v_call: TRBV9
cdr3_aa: CASSVSGSQNEQYF
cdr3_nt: TGTGCCAGCAGCGTTAGCGGGAGCCAGAACGAGCAGTACTTC

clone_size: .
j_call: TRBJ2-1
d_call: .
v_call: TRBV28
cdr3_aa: CASSLRLRDEQFF
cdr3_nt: TGTGCCAGCAGTTTACGGTTACGGGATGAGCAGTTCTTC

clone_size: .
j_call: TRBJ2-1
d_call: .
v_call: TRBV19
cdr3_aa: CASSIKRALPSNEQFF
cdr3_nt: TGTGCCAGTAGTATTAAACGGGCCCTCCCCTCCAATGAGCAGTTCTTC

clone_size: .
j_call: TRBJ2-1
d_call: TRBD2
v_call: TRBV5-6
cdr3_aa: CASSPGTNLYNEQFF
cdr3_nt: TGTGCCAGCAGCCCCGGGACTAACCTCTACAATGAGCAGTTCTTC

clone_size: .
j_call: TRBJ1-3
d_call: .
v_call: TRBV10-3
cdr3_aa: CAISDVRGASGNTIYF
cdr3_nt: TGTGCCATCAGTGATGTTCGGGGAGCCTCTGGAAACACCATATATTTT

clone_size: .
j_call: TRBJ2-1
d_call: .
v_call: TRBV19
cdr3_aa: CATSENRDEQFF
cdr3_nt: TGTGCCACCTCAGAAAACCGGGATGAGCAGTTCTTC

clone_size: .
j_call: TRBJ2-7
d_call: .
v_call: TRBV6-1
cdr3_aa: CASRPGPVVSYEQYF
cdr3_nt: TGTGCCAGCAGACCGGGCCCGGTCGTCTCCTACGAGCAGTACTTC

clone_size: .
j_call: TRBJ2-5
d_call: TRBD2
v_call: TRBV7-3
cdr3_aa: CASSPIAGARETQYF
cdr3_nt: TGTGCCAGCAGCCCTATAGCGGGAGCTCGGGAGACCCAGTACTTC

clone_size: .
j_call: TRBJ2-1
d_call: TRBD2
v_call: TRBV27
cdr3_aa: CASSWGLAGMGEQFF
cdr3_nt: TGTGCCAGCAGTTGGGGACTAGCGGGAATGGGCGAGCAGTTCTTC

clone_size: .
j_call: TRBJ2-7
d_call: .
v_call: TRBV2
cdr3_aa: CASSEEGGPREQYF
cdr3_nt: TGTGCCAGCAGTGAAGAGGGGGGGCCCCGCGAGCAGTACTTC

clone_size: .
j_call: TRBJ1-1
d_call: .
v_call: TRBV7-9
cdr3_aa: CASSLVASAAEAFF
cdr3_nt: TGTGCCAGCAGCTTAGTAGCATCTGCCGCTGAAGCTTTCTTT

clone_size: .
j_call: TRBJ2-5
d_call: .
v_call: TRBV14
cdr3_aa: CASSQAGEETQYF
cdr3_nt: TGTGCCAGCAGCCAAGCGGGAGAAGAGACTCAGTACTTC

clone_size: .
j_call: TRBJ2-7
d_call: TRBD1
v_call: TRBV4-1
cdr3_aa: CASSPGQGAYEQYF
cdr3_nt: TGCGCCAGCAGCCCCGGACAGGGAGCCTACGAGCAGTACTTC

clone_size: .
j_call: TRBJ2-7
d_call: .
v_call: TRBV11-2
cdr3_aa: CASSGRRTAIYEQYF
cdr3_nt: TGTGCCAGCAGCGGGCGGAGGACCGCGATTTACGAGCAGTACTTC

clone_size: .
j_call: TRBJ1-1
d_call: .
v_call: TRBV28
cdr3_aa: CASSPGQSGEVYTEAFF
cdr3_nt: TGTGCCAGCAGCCCGGGCCAGTCAGGGGAGGTCTACACTGAAGCTTTCTTT

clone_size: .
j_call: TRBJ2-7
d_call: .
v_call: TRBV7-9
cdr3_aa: CAGGKTGSGYEQYF
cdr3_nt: TGTGCCGGGGGGAAGACAGGGTCGGGGTACGAGCAGTACTTC

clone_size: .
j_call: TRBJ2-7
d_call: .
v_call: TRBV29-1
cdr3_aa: CSVKLATSYEQYF
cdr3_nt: TGCAGCGTTAAATTGGCAACCTCCTACGAGCAGTACTTC

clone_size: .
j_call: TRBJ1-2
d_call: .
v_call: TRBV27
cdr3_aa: CASSLQRTEEGYTF
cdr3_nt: TGTGCCAGCAGTTTACAACGTACAGAGGAGGGCTACACCTTC

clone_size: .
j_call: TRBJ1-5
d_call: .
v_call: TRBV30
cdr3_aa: CAWKGRGTQPQHF
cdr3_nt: TGTGCCTGGAAGGGCCGGGGGACTCAGCCCCAGCATTTT

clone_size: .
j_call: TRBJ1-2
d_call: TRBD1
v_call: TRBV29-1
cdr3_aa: CSAPSGQESGYTF
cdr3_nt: TGCAGCGCTCCCTCCGGACAGGAGAGTGGCTACACCTTC

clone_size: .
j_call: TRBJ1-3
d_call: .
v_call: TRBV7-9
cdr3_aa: CASSLLDTGNTIYF
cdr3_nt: TGTGCCAGCAGCTTATTGGATACTGGAAACACCATATATTTT

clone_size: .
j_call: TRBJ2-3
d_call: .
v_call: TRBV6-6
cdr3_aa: CASSSLATTDTQYF
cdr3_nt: TGTGCCAGCAGTAGTCTAGCTACTACAGATACGCAGTATTTT

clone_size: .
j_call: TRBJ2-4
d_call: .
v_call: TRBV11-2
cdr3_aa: CASSLEQSIQYF
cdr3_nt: TGTGCCAGCAGCTTAGAACAAAGCATTCAGTACTTC

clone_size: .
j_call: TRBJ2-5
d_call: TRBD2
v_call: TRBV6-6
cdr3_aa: CASSPLAGVGETQYF
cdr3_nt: TGTGCCAGCAGCCCCCTAGCGGGAGTGGGGGAGACCCAGTACTTC

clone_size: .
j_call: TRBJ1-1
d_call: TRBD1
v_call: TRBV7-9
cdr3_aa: CASSLVTGGRTEAFF
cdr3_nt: TGTGCCAGCAGCTTAGTGACAGGGGGTAGGACTGAAGCTTTCTTT

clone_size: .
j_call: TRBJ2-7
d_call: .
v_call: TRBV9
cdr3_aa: CASSFGVANSYEQYF
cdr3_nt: TGTGCCAGCAGCTTCGGGGTAGCGAACTCCTACGAGCAGTACTTC

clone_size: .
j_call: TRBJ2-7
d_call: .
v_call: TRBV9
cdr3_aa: CASSVGIRGEQYF
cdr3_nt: TGTGCCAGCAGCGTAGGGATCCGGGGCGAGCAGTACTTC

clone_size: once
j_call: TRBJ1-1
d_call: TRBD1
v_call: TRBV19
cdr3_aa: CASSIPRTGSFPAFF
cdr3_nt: TGTGCCAGTAGTATCCCCCGGACAGGGAGTTTCCCAGCTTTCTTT

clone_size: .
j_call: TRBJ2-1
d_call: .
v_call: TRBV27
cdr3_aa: CASSPDPQGSHNEQFF
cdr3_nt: TGTGCCAGCAGCCCCGACCCGCAGGGTAGCCACAATGAGCAGTTCTTC

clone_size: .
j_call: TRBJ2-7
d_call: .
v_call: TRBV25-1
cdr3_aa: CASSVSGAQYF
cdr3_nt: TGTGCCAGCAGTGTATCAGGGGCACAGTACTTC

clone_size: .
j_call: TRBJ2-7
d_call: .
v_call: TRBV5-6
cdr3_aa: CASSVGLSYEQYF
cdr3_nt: TGTGCCAGCAGCGTAGGACTCTCCTACGAGCAGTACTTC

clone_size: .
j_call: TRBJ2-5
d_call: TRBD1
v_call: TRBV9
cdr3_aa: CASSVWGQGAGETQYF
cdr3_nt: TGTGCCAGCAGCGTATGGGGACAGGGGGCCGGGGAGACCCAGTACTTC

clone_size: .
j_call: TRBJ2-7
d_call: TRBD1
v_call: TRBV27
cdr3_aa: CASSLPGTGGYEQYF
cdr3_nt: TGTGCCAGCAGTTTACCCGGGACAGGGGGATACGAGCAGTACTTC

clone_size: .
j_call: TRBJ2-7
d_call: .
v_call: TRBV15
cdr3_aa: CATSGTSVPYEQYF
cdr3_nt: TGTGCCACCAGCGGGACTTCGGTCCCCTACGAGCAGTACTTC